This T cell receptor beta chain originates from a study of blood T cell repertoires in COVID-19. Across the whole study: Both acute and convalescent COVID-19 samples were obtained from the United States, Italy and Spain.

In germline, CDR1 is GTSNPN, CDR2 SVGIG (reference sequence). This CDR3 has 14 residues. V was cut by 6 bases and J by 0 bases, with 14 bases left in between. TCRdb's copy holds only in-frame clones and misses some; the assay was immunoSEQ multiplex PCR. Of more than 400,000 clones in the sample, approximately 90% were seen once. The origin of this receptor is a woman under 30 who had recovered from COVID-19. The sample comprised PBMCs or T cells enriched from blood (not recorded which). V gene TRBV30 combines with J gene TRBJ1-2, with TRBD1 as a possible D gene (5 bases). CDR3 in amino acids: CACPQGGSNYGYTF. CDR3 coding DNA: TGTGCCTGCCCCCAGGGAGGTTCTAACTATGGCTACACCTTC.